This T cell receptor (beta chain) was found in a study of blood T cells in healthy people across ages. Overall study context: When template switching was applied, about one barcoded beta molecule was captured per two T cells.

Comments on this clonotype: Its antigen remains unknown.

Germline values: CDR1 SQVTM, CDR2 ANQGSEA. There are 14 residues in the CDR3. V was clipped by 6 bases and J by 4 bases; unmatched bases: 8. Findings and caveats of the study: Unsorted PBMCs ruled out conclusive naive versus antigen-experienced comparison. The percentage of naive T cells correlated strongly with TCR beta diversity. Long-lived donors exceeded aged donors in naive CD4+ cells and diversity.

The authors ran a second PCR of 7 to 11 cycles using a sample-barcoded 5' primer and a J-beta primer mix. From the 5' RACE reads, TCRdb called clonotypes with MiXCR, one entry per CDR3 protein. Here the sample spans approximately 730,000 distinct CDR3 sequences, around half being singletons. The receptor's source is a man aged 80 or over in good health. The chain carries TRBV29-1 and TRBJ1-5; 8 bases align to TRBD1. The sequenced sample consisted of blood. CDR3 amino acids: CSVDGQGGNQPQHF. In DNA form, the CDR3 reads TGCAGCGTCGATGGACAGGGCGGGAATCAGCCCCAGCATTTT.